This T cell receptor (beta chain) was documented in a study of CD8 T cell repertoires and HIV-1 epitope variants. Study at large: Twenty-five autologous and known Gag and Nef epitope variant peptides each stimulated T cells separately. Enriched T cells were co-cultured with equal autologous T cell-negative cells. 1M T cells were kept uncultured as a baseline. General study results and limits: Nine antigen-specific TCR beta clonotypes were found; roughly six seemed cross-reactive to variants.

CDR3 length: 13 residues. V gave up 4 bases and J gave up 4 bases; unmatched junction bases: 3. Looked up from germline, CDR1 is PRHDT and CDR2 is FYEKMQ (reference sequence). Note on this clone: As yet, its antigen is unknown.

Only in-frame clones appear in the TCRdb table, and some are missing; sequencing was by immunoSEQ multiplex PCR. Among over 5,000 clones, roughly 60% were seen once, and the ten largest hold about 42%. The sequence was collected from a male donor with HIV. V gene TRBV13 combines with J gene TRBJ1-1; the match to TRBD1 covers 7 bases. The sequencing sample was made of cultured CD8+ T cells derived from PBMCs. The CDR3 sequence: CASSSGDSTEAFF. For the CDR3, the DNA is TGTGCCAGCAGCTCGGGGGACAGCACTGAAGCTTTCTTT.